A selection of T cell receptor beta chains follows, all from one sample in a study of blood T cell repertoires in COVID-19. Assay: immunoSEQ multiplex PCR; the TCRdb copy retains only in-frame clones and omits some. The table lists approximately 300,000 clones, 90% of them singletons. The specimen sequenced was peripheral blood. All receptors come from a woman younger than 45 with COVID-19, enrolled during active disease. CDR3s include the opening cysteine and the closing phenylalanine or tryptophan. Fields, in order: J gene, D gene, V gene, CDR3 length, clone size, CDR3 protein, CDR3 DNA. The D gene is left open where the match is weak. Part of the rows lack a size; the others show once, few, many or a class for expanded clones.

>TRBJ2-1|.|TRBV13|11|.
CASSLDLEQFF
TGTGCCAGCAGCTTAGACTTGGAGCAGTTCTTC
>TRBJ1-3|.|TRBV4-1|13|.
CASSQGQGNTIYF
TGCGCCAGCAGCCAAGGACAGGGAAACACCATATATTTT
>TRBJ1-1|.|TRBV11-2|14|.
CASSLLGGGTEAFF
TGTGCCAGCAGCTTACTCGGGGGAGGCACTGAAGCTTTCTTT
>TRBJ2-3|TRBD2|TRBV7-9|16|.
CASSPRGGRGTDTQYF
TGTGCCAGCAGCCCCCGAGGAGGGAGGGGCACAGATACGCAGTATTTT
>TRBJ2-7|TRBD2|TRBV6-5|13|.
CASTEREAGEQYF
TGTGCCAGCACGGAGCGGGAGGCAGGCGAGCAGTACTTC
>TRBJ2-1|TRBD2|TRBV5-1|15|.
CASSPSGRGDNEQFF
TGCGCCAGCAGCCCGAGCGGGAGAGGCGACAATGAGCAGTTCTTC
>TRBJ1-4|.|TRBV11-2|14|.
CASSREGGNEKLFF
TGTGCCAGCAGCCGGGAGGGAGGGAATGAAAAACTGTTTTTT
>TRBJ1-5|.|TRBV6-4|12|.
CASSALNQPQHF
TGTGCCAGCAGTGCCTTAAATCAGCCCCAGCATTTT
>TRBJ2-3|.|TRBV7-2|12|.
CASSPLGGTQYF
TGTGCCAGCAGCCCTCTGGGGGGTACGCAGTATTTT
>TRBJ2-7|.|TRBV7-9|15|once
CASSPPQGGVGEQYF
TGTGCCAGCAGCCCACCACAGGGTGGGGTAGGAGAGCAGTACTTC
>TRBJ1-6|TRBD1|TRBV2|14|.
CASSGGQGIPPLHF
TGTGCCAGCAGTGGGGGACAGGGGATCCCACCCCTCCACTTT
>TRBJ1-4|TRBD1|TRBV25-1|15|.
CASSERGQGREKLFF
TGTGCCAGCAGTGAACGGGGACAGGGCCGTGAAAAACTGTTTTTT
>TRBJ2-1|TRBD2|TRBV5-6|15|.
CASSLLAGGYNEQFF
TGTGCCAGCAGCTTGTTAGCGGGAGGGTACAATGAGCAGTTCTTC
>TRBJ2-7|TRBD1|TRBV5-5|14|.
CASSVDPGGGEQYF
TGTGCCAGCAGCGTAGACCCAGGGGGCGGCGAGCAGTACTTC
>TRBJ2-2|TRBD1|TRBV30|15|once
CAWSAGQGTTGELFF
TGTGCCTGGAGCGCGGGACAGGGGACCACCGGGGAGCTGTTTTTT
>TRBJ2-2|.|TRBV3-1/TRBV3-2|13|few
CASSLEPGWELFF
TGTGCCAGCAGCCTAGAGCCAGGCTGGGAGCTGTTTTTT
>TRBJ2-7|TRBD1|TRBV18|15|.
CASSPEDRETYEQYF
TGTGCCAGCTCACCAGAGGACAGGGAAACCTACGAGCAGTACTTC
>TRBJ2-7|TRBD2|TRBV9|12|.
CASSVGAGEQYF
TGTGCCAGCAGCGTAGGAGCGGGAGAGCAGTACTTC
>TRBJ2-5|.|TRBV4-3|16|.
CASSQDSQGGLETQYF
TGCGCCAGCAGCCAAGATAGCCAGGGTGGATTAGAGACCCAGTACTTC
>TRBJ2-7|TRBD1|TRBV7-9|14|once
CASSPGTGRYEQYF
TGTGCCAGCAGCCCCGGGACAGGGCGCTACGAGCAGTACTTC
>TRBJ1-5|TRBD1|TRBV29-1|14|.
CSVRWTGLNQPQHF
TGCAGCGTCCGTTGGACAGGGCTAAATCAGCCCCAGCATTTT
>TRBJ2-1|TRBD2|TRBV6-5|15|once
CASSPRLAGSNEQFF
TGTGCCAGCAGCCCCCGACTAGCGGGAAGTAATGAGCAGTTCTTC
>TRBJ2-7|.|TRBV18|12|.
CASSADSYEQYF
TGTGCCAGCTCAGCGGACAGCTACGAGCAGTACTTC
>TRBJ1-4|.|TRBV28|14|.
CASSLRGGGEKLFF
TGTGCCAGCAGTTTAAGAGGGGGTGGTGAAAAACTGTTTTTT
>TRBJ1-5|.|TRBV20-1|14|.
CSASPAQGNQPQHF
TGCAGTGCTAGTCCGGCCCAGGGCAATCAGCCCCAGCATTTT
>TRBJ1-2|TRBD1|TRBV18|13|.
CASSPATGGGYTF
TGTGCCAGCTCACCAGCCACAGGGGGCGGCTACACCTTC
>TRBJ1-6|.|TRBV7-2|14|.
CASSSITRGSPLHF
TGTGCCAGCAGCTCAATAACCCGGGGTTCACCCCTCCACTTT
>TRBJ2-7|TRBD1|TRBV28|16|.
CASSLYTGQGAHEQYF
TGTGCCAGCAGTTTATATACGGGACAGGGGGCCCACGAGCAGTACTTC
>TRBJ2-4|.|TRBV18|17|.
CASSPSGRDIAKNIQYF
TGTGCCAGCTCACCATCCGGGCGGGATATAGCCAAAAACATTCAGTACTTC
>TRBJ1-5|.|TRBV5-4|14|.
CASSSEGAGQPQHF
TGTGCCAGCAGCTCGGAGGGAGCAGGACAGCCCCAGCATTTT
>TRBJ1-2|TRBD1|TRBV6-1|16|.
CASSGSGTGAYYGYTF
TGTGCCAGCAGTGGGTCCGGGACAGGGGCTTACTATGGCTACACCTTC
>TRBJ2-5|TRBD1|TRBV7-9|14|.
CASSPRTGEETQYF
TGTGCCAGCAGCCCCCGGACAGGGGAAGAGACCCAGTACTTC
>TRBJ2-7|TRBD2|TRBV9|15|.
CASSVTGLAGNEQYF
TGTGCCAGCAGCGTTACGGGGCTAGCGGGAAACGAGCAGTACTTC
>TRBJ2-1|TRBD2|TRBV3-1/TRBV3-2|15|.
CASSQWLAGENEQFF
TGTGCCAGCAGCCAGTGGCTAGCGGGAGAAAATGAGCAGTTCTTC
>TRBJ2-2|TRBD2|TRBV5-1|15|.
CASSFLAGSTGELFF
TGCGCCAGCAGCTTTCTAGCGGGAAGCACCGGGGAGCTGTTTTTT
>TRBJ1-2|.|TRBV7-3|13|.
CASGLGQYYGYTF
TGTGCCAGCGGTTTGGGGCAGTACTATGGCTACACCTTC
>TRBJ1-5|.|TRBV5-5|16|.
CASSLGAGALRQPQHF
TGTGCCAGCAGCTTGGGTGCGGGGGCCCTGAGGCAGCCCCAGCATTTT
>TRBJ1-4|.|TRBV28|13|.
CASIRGRNEKLFF
TGTGCCAGCATCAGGGGAAGGAATGAAAAACTGTTTTTT
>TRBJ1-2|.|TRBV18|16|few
CASSPPAARGNYGYTF
TGTGCCAGCTCACCACCGGCTGCCAGGGGAAACTATGGCTACACCTTC
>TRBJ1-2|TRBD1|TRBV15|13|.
CATSRVTGEGYTF
TGTGCCACCAGCAGAGTTACAGGGGAAGGCTACACCTTC
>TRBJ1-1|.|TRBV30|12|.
CAWSVPGVRAFF
TGTGCCTGGAGTGTACCGGGGGTCAGAGCTTTCTTT
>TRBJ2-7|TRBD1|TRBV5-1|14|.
CASSVGQGSYEQYF
TGCGCCAGCAGCGTGGGACAGGGCTCCTACGAGCAGTACTTC
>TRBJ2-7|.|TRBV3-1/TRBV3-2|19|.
CASSKGWGVAALLTYEQYF
TGTGCCAGCAGTAAGGGGTGGGGAGTAGCGGCCCTGTTGACCTACGAGCAGTACTTC
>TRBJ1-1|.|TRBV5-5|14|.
CASSFRGQDTEAFF
TGTGCCAGCAGCTTCAGGGGTCAGGATACTGAAGCTTTCTTT
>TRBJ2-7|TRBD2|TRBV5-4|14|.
CASSWRTSSYEQYF
TGTGCCAGCAGCTGGAGGACTAGCTCCTACGAGCAGTACTTC
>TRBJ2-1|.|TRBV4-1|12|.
CASSQALNEQFF
TGCGCCAGCAGCCAAGCCCTCAATGAGCAGTTCTTC
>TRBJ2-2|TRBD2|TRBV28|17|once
CASGGGSGTLNTGELFF
TGTGCCAGCGGGGGGGGTTCCGGGACCTTGAACACCGGGGAGCTGTTTTTT
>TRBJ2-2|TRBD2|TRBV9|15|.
CASSVVSGSTGELFF
TGTGCCAGCAGCGTAGTTAGCGGGAGTACCGGGGAGCTGTTTTTT
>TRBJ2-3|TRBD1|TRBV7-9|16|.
CASSSLDRGSTDTQYF
TGTGCCAGCAGCTCTTTGGACAGGGGGAGCACAGATACGCAGTATTTT
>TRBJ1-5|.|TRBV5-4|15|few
CASSLGGNRDQPQHF
TGTGCCAGCAGCTTGGGAGGGAACAGGGATCAGCCCCAGCATTTT